This T cell receptor (beta chain) was retrieved from a study of blood T cell repertoires in COVID-19. About the research overall: Collection of acute and convalescent COVID-19 samples took place in the United States, Italy and Spain. The analysed material was cDNA or gDNA that came from T cells, B-cell-depleted T cells, or PBMCs.

In the authors' workflow: From reference gene primer amplification, estimates of nucleated cell counts were derived. Libraries were prepared by immunoSEQ multiplex PCR; TCRdb keeps only in-frame clonotypes and omits some of them. The V and J calls and clone size are taken from that table; D and trimming were inferred from the DNA. Counted here are about 86,000 clones, roughly 83% occurring once; the ten biggest clones make up 30% to 35%. The germline V gene has CDR1 LGHDT and CDR2 YNNKEL (reference sequence). V lost 3 bases and J lost 2; bases outside the gene matches: 1. The CDR3 length is 13 residues. Regarding this clone: This sample also contains other DNA sequences that code for the same CDR3.

The sample comprised peripheral blood. The rearrangement uses TRBV3-1 (or the pseudogene TRBV3-2) and TRBJ2-7, with 7 bases matching TRBD1. This clonotype was obtained from a woman aged 80 or older with active or convalescent COVID-19. The CDR3 loop reads CASSHGTAYEQYF. The CDR3 nucleotides read TGTGCCAGCAGCCACGGGACAGCCTACGAGCAGTACTTC.